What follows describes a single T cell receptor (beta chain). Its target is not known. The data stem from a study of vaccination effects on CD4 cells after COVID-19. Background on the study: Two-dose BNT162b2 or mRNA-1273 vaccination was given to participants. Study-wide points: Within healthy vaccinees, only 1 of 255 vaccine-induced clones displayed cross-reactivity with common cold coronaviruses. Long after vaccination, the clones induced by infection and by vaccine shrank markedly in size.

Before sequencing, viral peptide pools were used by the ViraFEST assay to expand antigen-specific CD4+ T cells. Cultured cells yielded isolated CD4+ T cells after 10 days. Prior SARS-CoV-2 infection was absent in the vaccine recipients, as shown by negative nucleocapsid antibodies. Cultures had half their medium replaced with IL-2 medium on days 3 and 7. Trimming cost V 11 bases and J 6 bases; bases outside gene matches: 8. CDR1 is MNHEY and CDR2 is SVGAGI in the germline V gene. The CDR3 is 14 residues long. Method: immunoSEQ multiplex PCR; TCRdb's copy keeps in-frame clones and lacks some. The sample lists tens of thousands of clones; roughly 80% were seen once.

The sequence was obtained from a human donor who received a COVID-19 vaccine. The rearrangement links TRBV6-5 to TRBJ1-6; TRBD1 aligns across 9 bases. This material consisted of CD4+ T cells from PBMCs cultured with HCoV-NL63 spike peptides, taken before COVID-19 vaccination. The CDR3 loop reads CAARTGVSNSPLHF. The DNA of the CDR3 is TGTGCCGCTAGGACAGGGGTATCTAATTCACCCCTCCACTTT.